These 8 T cell receptor beta chains originate from one sample sequenced in a study of shared clonotypes between healthy human individuals. Assay used: immunoSEQ multiplex PCR; TCRdb lists only in-frame clones, some missing. Among about 960,000 clones listed, more than 75% were seen once. Specimen: memory CD4+ T cells sorted from blood. Subset given: CD45RA-negative fraction. Receptor source: a young man in good health.

As for this clone: Within the sample, other DNA sequences also encode this same CDR3. The V gene is TRBV18, the J gene TRBJ2-7; D call uncertain. Trimming took off 3 bases at V and 7 bases at J, with 7 bases between the two ends. Looked up from germline, CDR1 is KGHSH and CDR2 is LQKENI. This CDR3 contains 11 residues. The CDR3: CASSPSIEQYF. DNA of the CDR3: TGTGCCAGCTCACCTTCTATAGAGCAGTACTTC.

The chain combines TRBV5-6 with TRBJ2-7, with 13 bases matching TRBD2. CDR3 length: 14 amino acids. Unmatched junction bases numbered 2, after V lost 4 bases and J lost 4 bases. CDR1 is SGHDT, CDR2 YYEEEE, per germline. This CDR3 is CASSPTSGGYEQYF. For the CDR3, the DNA is TGTGCCAGCAGCCCGACTAGCGGGGGGTACGAGCAGTACTTC.

This clone was detected only once. The chain carries TRBV28 and TRBJ1-4; D not resolved. V was shortened by 11 bases and J by 7 bases, with 11 bases between the two germline ends. Germline assignment: CDR1 MDHEN and CDR2 SYDVKM. The CDR3 is 11 amino acids. The CDR3 reads CAAGWGEKLFF. In nucleotides, the CDR3 is TGTGCCGCGGGTTGGGGTGAAAAACTGTTTTTT.

The CDR3 here is CASSQFALVNEQFF. The CDR3 nucleotides read TGCGCCAGCAGCCAGTTCGCGTTGGTAAATGAGCAGTTCTTC. V and J are TRBV4-3 and TRBJ2-1; no clear D. Germline assignment: CDR1 LGHNA and CDR2 YSLEER. CDR3 length: 14 amino acids. Trimming cost V 3 bases and J 7 bases, with 13 bases left between them.

In DNA form, the CDR3 reads TGCGCCAGCAGCCAAGTGGGCAGCGGTAGCTCCTACAATGAGCAGTTCTTC. It is translated as CASSQVGSGSSYNEQFF. The chain is built from TRBV4-1 and TRBJ2-1; possible D gene TRBD2, 5 bases. The CDR3 extends over 17 amino acids. The V gene lost 1 base and the J gene lost 0 bases, with 13 bases spanning the gap. CDR1 and CDR2 from the germline V gene are MGHRA and YSYEKL.

The V call is TRBV30, the J call TRBJ2-3; D not certain. This CDR3 is built from 16 residues. Germline values: CDR1 GTSNPN, CDR2 SVGIG (reference sequence). V was trimmed by 2 bases and J by 3 bases, leaving 18 bases between them. The DNA for the CDR3 is TGTGCCTGGAGTCGTACTGCGAGCGCTGGGACAGATACGCAGTATTTT. This sequence encodes CAWSRTASAGTDTQYF.

The V call is TRBV29-1, the J call TRBJ2-1, with no clear D. Per germline, CDR1 SQVTM and CDR2 ANQGSEA. This CDR3 has 13 residues. Trimming removed 4 bases from V and 5 bases from J, with 12 bases in between. The CDR3 DNA reads TGCAGCGTTGGAGGCCCCAGCCACAATGAGCAGTTCTTC. Amino acid sequence: CSVGGPSHNEQFF.

CDR3: CASSDRGPEQYF. CDR3 DNA: TGTGCCAGCAGTGATCGCGGCCCAGAGCAGTACTTC. This chain uses TRBV25-1 with TRBJ2-5; D not resolved. Germline CDR1 reads MGHDK; CDR2 reads SYGVNS. Trimming left V 3 bases short and J 11 bases short, with 13 bases between. The CDR3 consists of 12 residues.